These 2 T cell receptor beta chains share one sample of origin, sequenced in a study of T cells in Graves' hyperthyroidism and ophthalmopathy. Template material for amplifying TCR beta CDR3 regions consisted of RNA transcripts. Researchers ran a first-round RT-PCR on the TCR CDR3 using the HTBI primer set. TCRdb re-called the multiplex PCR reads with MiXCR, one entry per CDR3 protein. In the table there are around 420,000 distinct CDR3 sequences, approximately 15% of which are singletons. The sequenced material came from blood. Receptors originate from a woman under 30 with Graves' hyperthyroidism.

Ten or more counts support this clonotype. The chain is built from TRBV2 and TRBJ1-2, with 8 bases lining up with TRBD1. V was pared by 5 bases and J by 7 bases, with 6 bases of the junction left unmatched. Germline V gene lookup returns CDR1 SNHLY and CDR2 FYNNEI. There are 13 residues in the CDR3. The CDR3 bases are TGTGCCAGCAGTACCCGACAGGGGTCTGGCTACACCTTC. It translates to CASSTRQGSGYTF.

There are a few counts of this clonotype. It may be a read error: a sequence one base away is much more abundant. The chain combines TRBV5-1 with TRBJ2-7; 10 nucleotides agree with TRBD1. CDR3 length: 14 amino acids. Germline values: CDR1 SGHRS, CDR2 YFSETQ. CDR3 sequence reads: CVSSLTGGPYEQYF. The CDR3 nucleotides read TGCGTCAGCAGCTTGACAGGGGGCCCCTACGAGCAGTACTTC.